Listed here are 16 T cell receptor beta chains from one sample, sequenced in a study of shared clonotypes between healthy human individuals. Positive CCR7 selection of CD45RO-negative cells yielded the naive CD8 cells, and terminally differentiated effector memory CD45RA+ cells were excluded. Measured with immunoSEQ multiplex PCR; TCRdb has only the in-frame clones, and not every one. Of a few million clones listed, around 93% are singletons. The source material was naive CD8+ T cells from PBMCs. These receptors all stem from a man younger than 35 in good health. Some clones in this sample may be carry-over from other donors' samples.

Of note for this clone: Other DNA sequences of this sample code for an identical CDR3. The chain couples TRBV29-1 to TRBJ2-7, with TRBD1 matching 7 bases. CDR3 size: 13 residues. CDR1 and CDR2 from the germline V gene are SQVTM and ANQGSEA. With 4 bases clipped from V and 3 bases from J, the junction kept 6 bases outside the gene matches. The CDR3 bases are TGCAGCGTTGGCGGACAGGCTTACTACGAGCAGTACTTC. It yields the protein CSVGGQAYYEQYF.

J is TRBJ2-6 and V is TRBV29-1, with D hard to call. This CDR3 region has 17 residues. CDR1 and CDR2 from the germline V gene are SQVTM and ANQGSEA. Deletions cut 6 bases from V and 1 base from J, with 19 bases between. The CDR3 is CSVLVGVPPSGANVLTF. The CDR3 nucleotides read TGCAGCGTCCTTGTTGGGGTTCCCCCTTCTGGGGCCAACGTCCTGACTTTC.

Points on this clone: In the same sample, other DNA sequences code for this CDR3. The DNA for the CDR3 is TGTGCCAGTAGTAGGGGCAATCAGCCCCAGCATTTT. Amino acids: CASSRGNQPQHF. This chain uses TRBV19 with TRBJ1-5, with D hard to call. The CDR3 runs to 12 residues. CDR1 is LNHDA, CDR2 SQIVND, per germline (reference sequence). Trimming removed 4 bases at V and 2 bases at J, with 3 bases between.

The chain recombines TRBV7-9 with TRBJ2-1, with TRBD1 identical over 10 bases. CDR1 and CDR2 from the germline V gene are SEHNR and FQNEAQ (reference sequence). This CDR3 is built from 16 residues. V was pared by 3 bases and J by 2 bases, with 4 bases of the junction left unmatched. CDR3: CASSFAGTGAYNEQFF. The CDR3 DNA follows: TGTGCCAGCAGCTTCGCCGGGACAGGGGCCTACAATGAGCAGTTCTTC.

This chain's CDR3 is CASRLSDTQYF. For the CDR3, the DNA is TGTGCCAGCAGGCTTAGTGATACGCAGTATTTT. The rearrangement joins TRBV5-5 to TRBJ2-3; D uncertain. CDR3 size: 11 residues. Deletions cut 5 bases from V and 6 bases from J, with 7 bases between. CDR1 is SGHKS, CDR2 YYEKEE, per germline (reference sequence).

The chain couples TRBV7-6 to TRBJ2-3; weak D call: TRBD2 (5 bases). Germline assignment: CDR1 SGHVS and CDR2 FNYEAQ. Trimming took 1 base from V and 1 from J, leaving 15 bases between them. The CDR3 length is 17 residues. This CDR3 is CASSLEVASSGTDTQYF. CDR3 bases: TGTGCCAGCAGCTTAGAGGTGGCTAGCTCTGGCACAGATACGCAGTATTTT.

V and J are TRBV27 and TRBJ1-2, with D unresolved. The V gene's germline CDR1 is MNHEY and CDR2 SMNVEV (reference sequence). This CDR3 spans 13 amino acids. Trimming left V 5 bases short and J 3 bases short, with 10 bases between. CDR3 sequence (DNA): TGTGCCAGCAGTATCGGGCACTACTATGGCTACACCTTC. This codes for CASSIGHYYGYTF.

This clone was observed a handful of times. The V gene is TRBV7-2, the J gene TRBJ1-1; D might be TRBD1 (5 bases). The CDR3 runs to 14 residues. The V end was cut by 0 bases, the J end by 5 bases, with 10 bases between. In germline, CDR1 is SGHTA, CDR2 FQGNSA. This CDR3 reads CASSLARGMTEAFF. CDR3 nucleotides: TGTGCCAGCAGCTTAGCGAGGGGCATGACTGAAGCTTTCTTT. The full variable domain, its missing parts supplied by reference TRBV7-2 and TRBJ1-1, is GAGVSQSPSNKVTEKGKDVELRCDPISGHTALYWYRQSLGQGLEFLIYFQGNSAPDKSGLPSDRFSAERTGGSVSTLTIQRTQQEDSAVYLCASSLARGMTEAFFGQGTRLTVV.

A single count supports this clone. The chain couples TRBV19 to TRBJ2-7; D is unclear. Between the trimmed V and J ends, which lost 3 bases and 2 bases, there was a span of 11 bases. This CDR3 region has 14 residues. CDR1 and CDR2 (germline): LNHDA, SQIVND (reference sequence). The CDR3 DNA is TGTGCCAGTAGTATTCTAGGCAGGCCCTACGAGCAGTACTTC. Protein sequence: CASSILGRPYEQYF.

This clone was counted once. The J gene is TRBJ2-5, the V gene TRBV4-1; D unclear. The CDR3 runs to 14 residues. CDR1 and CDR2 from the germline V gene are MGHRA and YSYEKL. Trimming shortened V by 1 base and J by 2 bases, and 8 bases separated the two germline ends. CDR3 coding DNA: TGCGCCAGCAGCCAAGTCGAAGGGCAAGAGACCCAGTACTTC. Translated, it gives CASSQVEGQETQYF.

The CDR3 reads CASSEVRGEQFF. The CDR3 region has the DNA TGTGCCAGCAGTGAAGTGCGGGGTGAGCAGTTCTTC. The chain is built from TRBV6-1 and TRBJ2-1; D might be TRBD2 (6 bases). Trimming took 1 base from V and 9 from J, leaving 7 bases between them. CDR3 length: 12 amino acids. Per germline, CDR1 MNHNS and CDR2 SASEGT.

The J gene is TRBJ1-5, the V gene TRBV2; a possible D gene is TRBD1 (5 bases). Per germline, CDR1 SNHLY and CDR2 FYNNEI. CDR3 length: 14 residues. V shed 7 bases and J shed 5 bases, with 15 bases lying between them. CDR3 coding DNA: TGTGCCAGCACTGGGTGGGACGAATATCAGCCCCAGCATTTT. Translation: CASTGWDEYQPQHF.

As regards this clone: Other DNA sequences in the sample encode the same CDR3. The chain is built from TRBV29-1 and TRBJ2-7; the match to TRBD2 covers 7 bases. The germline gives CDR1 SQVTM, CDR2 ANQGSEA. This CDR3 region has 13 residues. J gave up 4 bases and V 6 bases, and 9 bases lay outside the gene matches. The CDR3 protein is CSVEVAGAYEQYF. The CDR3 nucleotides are TGCAGCGTGGAGGTGGCGGGAGCATACGAGCAGTACTTC.

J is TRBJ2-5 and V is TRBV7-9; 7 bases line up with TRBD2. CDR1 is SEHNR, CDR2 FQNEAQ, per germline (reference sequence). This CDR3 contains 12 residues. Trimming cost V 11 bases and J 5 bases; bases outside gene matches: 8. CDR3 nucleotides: TGTGCCGGGGCGGGAGAAGAGGAGACCCAGTACTTC. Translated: CAGAGEEETQYF.

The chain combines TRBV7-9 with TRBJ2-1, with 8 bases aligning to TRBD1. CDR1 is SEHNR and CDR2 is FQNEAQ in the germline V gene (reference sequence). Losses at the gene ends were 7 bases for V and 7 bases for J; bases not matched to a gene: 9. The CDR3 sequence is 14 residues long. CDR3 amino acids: CASTIGTGWNEQFF. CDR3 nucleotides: TGTGCCAGCACGATAGGGACAGGTTGGAATGAGCAGTTCTTC. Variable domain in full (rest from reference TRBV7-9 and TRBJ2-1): DTGVSQNPRHKITKRGQNVTFRCDPISEHNRLYWYRQTLGQGPEFLTYFQNEAQLEKSRLLSDRFSAERPKGSFSTLEIQRTEQGDSAMYLCASTIGTGWNEQFFGPGTRLTVL.

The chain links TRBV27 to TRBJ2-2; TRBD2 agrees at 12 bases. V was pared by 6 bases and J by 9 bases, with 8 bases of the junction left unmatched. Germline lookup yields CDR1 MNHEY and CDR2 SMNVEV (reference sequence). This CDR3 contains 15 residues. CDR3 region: CASRGPGLAGRELFF. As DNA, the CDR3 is TGTGCCAGCAGGGGGCCCGGACTAGCGGGAAGGGAGCTGTTTTTT.